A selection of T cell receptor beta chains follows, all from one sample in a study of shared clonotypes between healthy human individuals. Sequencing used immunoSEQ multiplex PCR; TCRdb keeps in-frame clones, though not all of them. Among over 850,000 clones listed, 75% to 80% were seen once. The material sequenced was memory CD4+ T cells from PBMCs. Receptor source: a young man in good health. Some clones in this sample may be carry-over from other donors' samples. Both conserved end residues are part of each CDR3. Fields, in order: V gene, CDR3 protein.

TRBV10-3	CAISDGRGGESTGELFF
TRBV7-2	CASSLMASPREKLFF
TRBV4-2	CASSQDKGLGYNEQFF
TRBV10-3	CAIGGEGGDNGYTF
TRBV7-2	CASSLRLANNEQFF
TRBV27	CASSFKGQGPYNEQFF
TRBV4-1	CASSQGPTGGGYTF
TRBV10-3	CAISESPGQGNQPQHF
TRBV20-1	CSASPNTEAFF
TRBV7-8	CASSLDGGTSYNEQFF
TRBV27	CASRPTGSREQYF
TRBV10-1	CASRRTGGLLYEQYF
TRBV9	CASSDYRLGGEQYF
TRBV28	CASTIRGRGRNEQYF
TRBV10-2	CASSGRRTTYNEQFF
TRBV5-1	CASRIGWGQVFGGYTF
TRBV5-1	CASSFAGDGNTIYF
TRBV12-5	CASGFVLGGPTDTQYF
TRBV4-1	CASSPTGTEYQETQYF
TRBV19	CASSPRLAEEQFF
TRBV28	CASSPYIPTSGRTYSYEQYF
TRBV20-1	CSARGDTEAFF
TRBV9	CASSERLNGDEQFF
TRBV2	CASSESGQVWNDPGNTIYF
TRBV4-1	CASSQERAGGYNEQFF
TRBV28	CASSLAGSSYNEQFF
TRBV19	CASSIGGQGMAETQYF
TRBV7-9	CASSLSGDTQYF
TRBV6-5	CASSYDRGRIYGYTF
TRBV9	CASSVVGSTDTQYF
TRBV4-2	CASSQEGGRSPLETQYF
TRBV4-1	CASSQDRGVYEQYF
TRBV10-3	CAISEGVVQETQYF
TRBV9	CASSSARVKADTQYF
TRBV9	CASSATGLAGIIQETQYF
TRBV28	CASRGIAGGLRNEQFF
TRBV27	CASSLSFATEAFF
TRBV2	CASSEVSYEQYF
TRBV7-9	CASSLGSGLPYEQYF
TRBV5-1	CVSSLEGGSYNEQFF
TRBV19	CASSTTRRGDTQYF
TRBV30	CAWSGLKGSPLHF
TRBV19	CASSGGKAAFF
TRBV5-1	CASSLRTYYNEQFF
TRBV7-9	CASSLGPAATNEKLFF
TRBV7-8	CASSLAGGAYNEQFF
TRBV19	CANPPWGTGGADTQYF
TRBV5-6	CASSPRLGNYEQYF
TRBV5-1	CASSLGGRRAETQYF
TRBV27	CASSLRRVSYNEQFF
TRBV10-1	CASSAYGTGSYNEQFF
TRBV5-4	CASSLVSYTDTQYF